The 17 T cell receptor beta chains in this list originate from one sample, sequenced in a study of control samples from healthy donors and cancer patients. Produced via immunoSEQ multiplex PCR; TCRdb's table is partial and in-frame only. The sample carries some 67,000 clones, just under 90% recorded once. The sequenced material came from PBMCs. These TCRs come from a man in his 60s with lung cancer.

This clone showed up just once. The rearrangement links TRBV30 to TRBJ1-6; 9 positions agree with TRBD1. CDR1 is GTSNPN and CDR2 is SVGIG in the germline V gene (reference sequence). V lost 2 bases and J lost 7; bases outside the gene matches: 6. The length of the CDR3 is 15 residues. CDR3 coding DNA: TGTGCCTGGAGTTACCGGGACAGGGCAAATTCACCCCTCCACTTT. Protein product: CAWSYRDRANSPLHF.

The chain joins TRBV27 to TRBJ1-6; no clear D. The CDR3 extends over 15 amino acids. CDR1 and CDR2 from the germline V gene are MNHEY and SMNVEV (reference sequence). The germline V and J ends were trimmed by 5 bases and 11 bases, with 19 bases remaining between them. The CDR3 DNA is TGTGCCAGCAGTCCCTATTCTGGGAATTCGGCACCCCTCCACTTT. It encodes CASSPYSGNSAPLHF.

The rearrangement uses TRBV27 and TRBJ2-7; 7 nucleotides match TRBD1. Germline trimming cut 5 bases from V and 4 bases from J; bases unmatched to any gene: 8. Looked up from germline, CDR1 is MNHEY and CDR2 is SMNVEV (reference sequence). The CDR3 runs 14 residues. CDR3: CASSQAGTEYEQYF. Here the CDR3 DNA reads TGTGCCAGCAGTCAAGCCGGGACAGAGTACGAGCAGTACTTC.

This sequence joins TRBV5-1 and TRBJ1-6; a possible D gene is TRBD1 (6 bases). This CDR3 contains 16 residues. Trimming removed 4 bases at V and 3 bases at J, with 14 bases between. Germline V gene lookup returns CDR1 SGHRS and CDR2 YFSETQ. The CDR3, as DNA: TGCGCCAGCAGCAGGGGGGCCACCGGCTATAATTCACCCCTCCACTTT. It is translated as CASSRGATGYNSPLHF.

This chain joins TRBV4-2 and TRBJ1-2; 9 positions agree with TRBD1. The J segment lost 8 bases and the V segment lost 1 base, leaving 8 bases of the junction unmatched. Looked up from germline, CDR1 is LGHNA and CDR2 is YNFKEQ. This CDR3 contains 15 residues. The CDR3 sequence is CASSQGDRVEGGYTF. As DNA, the CDR3 is TGTGCCAGCAGCCAAGGGGACAGGGTGGAGGGAGGCTACACCTTC.

The chain has TRBV7-3 and TRBJ1-1; D is ambiguous. Germline CDR1 SGHTA, CDR2 FQGTGA. CDR3 length: 13 amino acids. Deletions cut 0 bases from V and 8 bases from J, with 10 bases between. Here the CDR3 DNA reads TGTGCCAGCAGCTTAACAGCGCCGTCCGAAGCTTTCTTT. It yields the protein CASSLTAPSEAFF.

The chain has TRBV4-1 and TRBJ1-1; 8 bases are shared with TRBD1. J gave up 2 bases and V 1 base, and 9 bases lay outside the gene matches. Germline V lookup: CDR1 MGHRA, CDR2 YSYEKL. There are 17 residues in the CDR3. CDR3 sequence: CASSQVRGTGNNTEAFF. CDR3 bases: TGCGCCAGCAGCCAAGTGCGAGGGACAGGTAATAACACTGAAGCTTTCTTT.

This clone turned up a few times. The chain links TRBV25-1 to TRBJ1-2; D call uncertain. The CDR3 has 11 residues. The germline V gene encodes CDR1 MGHDK and CDR2 SYGVNS. The V end was cut by 3 bases, the J end by 13 bases, with 12 bases between. CDR3: CASSDSWVRTF. CDR3 nucleotides: TGTGCCAGCAGTGACAGTTGGGTGCGCACCTTC.

The chain has TRBV14 and TRBJ2-3; unclear D gene. The germline V gene has CDR1 SGHDN and CDR2 FVKESK. CDR3 length: 11 amino acids. Trimming left V 2 bases short and J 6 bases short, with 3 bases between. CDR3 sequence (DNA): TGTGCCAGCAGCCAATACGATACGCAGTATTTT. This gives the protein CASSQYDTQYF.

V and J are TRBV11-2 and TRBJ1-3, with D unresolved. This CDR3 comprises 17 residues. The germline V and J ends were trimmed by 5 bases and 2 bases, with 19 bases remaining between them. Germline-derived CDR1 and CDR2 are SGHAT and FQNNGV. CDR3 region: CASSLRALTGTGNTIYF. The CDR3 DNA reads TGTGCCAGCAGCCTCCGGGCCCTCACCGGCACTGGAAACACCATATATTTT.

The V call is TRBV24-1, the J call TRBJ1-1; the D gene is possibly TRBD1 (5 bases). Germline values: CDR1 KGHDR, CDR2 SFDVKD. This CDR3 has 13 residues. Trimming took 5 bases from V and 8 from J, leaving 14 bases between them. The CDR3 region has the DNA TGTGCCACCAGTGGGGGCGCGGGACTGGAAGCTTTCTTT. This encodes CATSGGAGLEAFF.

This rearrangement joins TRBV11-2 to TRBJ1-2; D perhaps matches TRBD1 (5 bases). The CDR3 covers 18 residues. Trimming stripped 2 bases from V and 2 bases from J, with 21 bases between. CDR1 is SGHAT, CDR2 FQNNGV, per germline. The CDR3 here is CASSLKATRGVENYGYTF. In DNA, the CDR3 is TGTGCCAGCAGCTTAAAGGCAACTCGGGGGGTTGAGAACTATGGCTACACCTTC.

The rearrangement joins TRBV7-3 to TRBJ2-3; 7 bases are a match to TRBD2. The CDR3 totals 14 residues. Per germline, CDR1 SGHTA and CDR2 FQGTGA. Trimming at V came to 2 bases and at J to 3 bases, leaving 2 bases not matched to a gene. For the CDR3, the DNA is TGTGCCAGCAGCTTAGGACTAGTAACAGATACGCAGTATTTT. Its protein is CASSLGLVTDTQYF. The whole variable domain, filled in from reference TRBV7-3 and TRBJ2-3, reads GAGVSQTPSNKVTEKGKYVELRCDPISGHTALYWYRQSLGQGPEFLIYFQGTGAADDSGLPNDRFFAVRPEGSVSTLKIQRTERGDSAVYLCASSLGLVTDTQYFGPGTRLTVL.

The genes are TRBV30 and TRBJ2-1; D possibly corresponds to TRBD2 (5 bases). The V gene lost 4 bases and the J gene lost 3 bases, with 10 bases spanning the gap. There are 13 residues in the CDR3. Germline CDR1 is GTSNPN and CDR2 is SVGIG (reference sequence). The CDR3 nucleotides read TGTGCCTGGACCACTAGTGGCTACAATGAGCAGTTCTTC. Protein sequence: CAWTTSGYNEQFF. Variable domain in full (rest from reference TRBV30 and TRBJ2-1): SQTIHQWPATLVQPVGSPLSLECTVEGTSNPNLYWYRQAAGRGLQLLFYSVGIGQISSEVPQNLSASRPQDRQFILSSKKLLLSDSGFYLCAWTTSGYNEQFFGPGTRLTVL.

This chain links TRBV12-5 with TRBJ2-1, with unresolved D. Germline V CDR1 and CDR2: LGHNT, FRNRAP. Trimming took off 0 bases at V and 8 bases at J, with 20 bases between the two ends. The CDR3 loop spans 17 amino acids. This CDR3 is CASGLVSDGSLFDEQFF. The DNA for the CDR3 is TGTGCTAGTGGTTTGGTATCGGACGGGTCGTTGTTCGATGAGCAGTTCTTC.

This clone occurred once. This chain connects TRBV2 to TRBJ1-2; D is uncertain. The CDR3 extends over 13 amino acids. V shed 6 bases and J shed 0 bases, with 8 bases lying between them. The germline V gene encodes CDR1 SNHLY and CDR2 FYNNEI. The CDR3 DNA is TGTGCCAGCAGAACAGCATCTAACTATGGCTACACCTTC. Encoded protein: CASRTASNYGYTF.

The rearrangement links TRBV5-1 to TRBJ1-2; D is unclear. V was trimmed by 5 bases and J by 6 bases, leaving 17 bases between them. The CDR3 is 14 residues long. From germline, CDR1 is SGHRS and CDR2 YFSETQ. CDR3 residues: CASSIGGLRDGYTF. In DNA, the CDR3 is TGCGCCAGCAGTATTGGCGGCCTAAGGGATGGCTACACCTTC. Filled out from reference TRBV5-1 and TRBJ1-2, the complete variable domain reads KAGVTQTPRYLIKTRGQQVTLSCSPISGHRSVSWYQQTPGQGLQFLFEYFSETQRNKGNFPGRFSGRQFSNSRSEMNVSTLELGDSALYLCASSIGGLRDGYTFGSGTRLTVV.